This T cell receptor (beta chain) was sequenced for a study of T cell responses to AZD1222 COVID-19 vaccine. Whole-study context: Both about-4-week and about-12-week second-dose recipients were combined. Overall study results and limits: Donors were chiefly white British, with a greater number of females, and clonal diversity was perhaps underestimated. CD4 TCRs covered the whole spike, strongest at regions 160-218 and 743-854. Spike-specific TCR repertoires showed rising breadth and depth after two AZD1222 doses.

Germline lookup yields CDR1 SGHRS and CDR2 YFSETQ. The CDR3 length is 13 residues. Trimming shortened V by 3 bases and J by 2 bases, and 9 bases separated the two germline ends. In the case of this clone: What it recognizes is unknown.

The protocol was immunoSEQ multiplex PCR, while the TCRdb copy is restricted to in-frame clones and leaves out a portion. The data contain 150,000 to 200,000 clones, about 94% of them singletons. This chain joins TRBV5-1 and TRBJ2-7; D possibly corresponds to TRBD1 (6 bases). Sequenced material: peripheral blood, taken on day 0 of AZD1222 vaccination. The sequence derives from an adult in good health. The CDR3: CASSSTGTYEQYF. The CDR3 DNA reads as TGCGCCAGCAGCTCGACAGGAACCTACGAGCAGTACTTC.